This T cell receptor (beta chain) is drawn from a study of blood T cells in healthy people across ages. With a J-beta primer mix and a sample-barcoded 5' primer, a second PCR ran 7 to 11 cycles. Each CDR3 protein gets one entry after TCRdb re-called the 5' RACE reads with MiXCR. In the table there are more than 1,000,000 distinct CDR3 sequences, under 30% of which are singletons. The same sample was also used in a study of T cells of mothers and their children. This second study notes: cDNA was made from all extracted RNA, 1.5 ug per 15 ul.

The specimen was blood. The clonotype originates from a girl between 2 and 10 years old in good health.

For the CDR3, the DNA is TGCAGTGCCCCGGAGGGAACTAATGAAAAACTGTTTTTT. As protein: CSAPEGTNEKLFF. V gene TRBV20-1 combines with J gene TRBJ1-4; no clear D gene. CDR3 length: 13 residues. Between the trimmed V and J ends, which lost 6 bases and 1 base, there was a span of 9 bases. Germline CDR1 reads DFQATT; CDR2 reads SNEGSKA (reference sequence).